The source of this TCR beta chain is a study of T cell repertoires in cytomegalovirus infection. Study-wide results and caveats: Dominating the ex vivo response were HLA-C-restricted CMV-specific TCR beta clonotypes.

CDR1 SGHDT and CDR2 YYEEEE come from the germline V gene. CDR3 length equals 15 residues. Trimming stripped 3 bases from V and 2 bases from J, with 12 bases between. As regards this clonotype: The antigen remains undetermined.

TCRdb passed the reads through MiXCR, listing each CDR3 protein once. The data show 600,000 to 700,000 distinct CDR3 sequences, with roughly 36% seen just once and roughly 18% held by the top ten. The source was cultured PBMCs, collected from culture after CMV antigen stimulation. This chain connects TRBV5-6 to TRBJ1-5, with a weak D call TRBD1 (5 bases). This sequence was found in a human donor in good health (CMV status not recorded). Some clones in this sample may be carry-over from other donors' samples. CDR3 bases: TGTGCCAGCAGCTGGGGACCGGAGCGCAATCAGCCCCAGCATTTT. Translation gives CASSWGPERNQPQHF.